These T cell receptor beta chains were read from a single sample in a study of CD8+ T cells in alopecia areata. The assay was immunoSEQ multiplex PCR, and TCRdb's table has in-frame clones only and misses some. Of thousands of clones in the sample, about 70% were seen once. This specimen was skin, taken at week 0. These receptors came from a human donor with alopecia areata. Both conserved end residues are part of each CDR3. The D gene is left open where the match is weak. Where a row states a size, it is once, few, many or the class of an expanded clone; other rows omit it.

>TRBV11-2|TRBJ1-5|NA|NA
CASSLAAGDHQPQHF
TGTGCCAGCAGCTTAGCTGCAGGGGATCATCAGCCCCAGCATTTT
>TRBV5-1|TRBJ2-5|NA|once
CASRITTAGMETQYF
TGCGCCAGCAGAATCACGACCGCAGGGATGGAGACCCAGTACTTC
>TRBV13|TRBJ2-7|TRBD2|NA
CASSLGGGSQYEQYF
TGTGCCAGCAGCTTAGGCGGGGGGAGTCAATACGAGCAGTACTTC
>TRBV6-6|TRBJ2-3|NA|NA
CASSSHDKSTDTQYF
TGTGCCAGCAGTTCCCACGATAAAAGCACAGATACGCAGTATTTT
>TRBV5-1|TRBJ2-5|NA|NA
CASSLLGETQYF
TGCGCCAGCAGCTTGCTAGGGGAGACCCAGTACTTC
>TRBV2|TRBJ2-3|NA|NA
CASRVAVGITDTQYF
TGTGCCAGCAGGGTAGCGGTTGGCATCACAGATACGCAGTATTTT
>TRBV29-1|TRBJ1-2|NA|NA
CSVGEEASYGYTF
TGCAGCGTTGGCGAGGAAGCGAGCTATGGCTACACCTTC
>TRBV5-1|TRBJ2-5|NA|NA
CASSLPPVETQYF
TGCGCCAGCAGCCTGCCCCCCGTCGAGACCCAGTACTTC
>TRBV7-2|TRBJ2-2|TRBD2|NA
CASSLRTSGGLFTGELFF
TGTGCCAGCAGCCTTAGGACTAGCGGGGGCCTCTTCACCGGGGAGCTGTTTTTT
>TRBV6-1|TRBJ2-2|NA|NA
CASSGKGNTGELFF
TGTGCCAGCAGTGGTAAAGGGAACACCGGGGAGCTGTTTTTT
>TRBV4-2|TRBJ1-2|NA|NA
CASSQESGSIGDGYTF
TGTGCCAGCAGCCAAGAATCAGGTTCTATTGGGGATGGCTACACCTTC
>TRBV18|TRBJ2-3|NA|NA
CASSPTSTDTQYF
TGTGCCAGCTCACCTACTAGCACAGATACGCAGTATTTT
>TRBV7-2|TRBJ1-5|NA|NA
CASSLGFGNQPQHF
TGTGCCAGCAGCTTAGGGTTCGGTAATCAGCCCCAGCATTTT
>TRBV4-2|TRBJ1-1|NA|NA
CASSRGQMNTEAFF
TGTGCCAGCAGCCGCGGACAGATGAACACTGAAGCTTTCTTT
>TRBV7-2|TRBJ2-5|TRBD2|NA
CASSFGLGETQYF
TGTGCCAGCAGCTTTGGACTAGGAGAGACCCAGTACTTC
>TRBV5-1|TRBJ2-5|NA|few
CASSLAGLYQETQYF
TGCGCCAGCAGCTTGGCGGGCCTTTACCAAGAGACCCAGTACTTC
>TRBV27|TRBJ2-4|TRBD2|NA
CASSPLVPGTTDIQYF
TGTGCCAGCAGTCCACTGGTACCAGGGACTACGGACATTCAGTACTTC
>TRBV7-2|TRBJ1-6|NA|NA
CASSLDGNSPLHF
TGTGCCAGCAGCTTAGACGGCAATTCACCCCTCCACTTT
>TRBV6-1|TRBJ1-2|NA|NA
CASSGRFPHTF
TGTGCCAGCTCCGGCAGGTTTCCCCACACCTTC
>TRBV6-6|TRBJ1-6|NA|NA
CASSYSEDSPSSPLHF
TGTGCCAGCAGTTACTCGGAGGACAGCCCGAGTTCACCCCTCCACTTT
>TRBV7-9|TRBJ1-6|NA|NA
CASSLVQGGSPLHF
TGTGCCAGCAGCTTAGTACAGGGCGGTTCACCCCTCCACTTT
>TRBV29-1|TRBJ1-1|NA|few
CSAGKPLNTEAFF
TGCAGCGCCGGTAAACCCCTTAACACTGAAGCTTTCTTT
>TRBV18|TRBJ1-1|TRBD1|NA
CASSTWDRVNTEAFF
TGTGCCAGCTCAACCTGGGACAGGGTGAACACTGAAGCTTTCTTT
>TRBV2|TRBJ1-2|NA|NA
CASTLLSTYGYTF
TGTGCCAGCACCCTTCTCAGTACCTATGGCTACACCTTC
>TRBV10-3|TRBJ1-5|TRBD1|NA
CAISEGTGISNQPQHF
TGTGCCATCAGTGAAGGGACAGGGATAAGCAATCAGCCCCAGCATTTT
>TRBV7-2|TRBJ2-1|NA|NA
CASSFASSTYNEQFF
TGTGCCAGCAGCTTTGCGAGCAGCACGTACAATGAGCAGTTCTTC